This T cell receptor beta chain was sequenced for a study of identical twins' blood T cells. Study in general: About 50 million reads came from 12 libraries, six alpha, six beta.

Each TCR cDNA library carried sample-specific barcodes on both ends. In the original workflow: Each donor had about 85,000 to nearly 500,000 clonotypes. Each CDR3 protein is one row after TCRdb ran MiXCR on the 5' RACE reads. What appears here as the V and J calls and clone size reflects TCRdb's work, not the paper's. The sample records about 370,000 distinct CDR3 sequences, roughly 28% being singletons. This CDR3 has 14 residues. Per the germline V gene, CDR1 is DFQATT and CDR2 is SNEGSKA (reference sequence). V shed 3 bases and J shed 5 bases, with 16 bases lying between them. Likely shared infections and vaccines: all three twin pairs were reared together.

V gene TRBV20-1 combines with J gene TRBJ1-2; D is perhaps TRBD1 (5 bases). The specimen sequenced was PBMCs. The sequence was obtained from a woman between 18 and 55 years old in good health. The CDR3 spells CSASSTAVVYGYTF. DNA of the CDR3: TGCAGTGCTAGCTCGACAGCAGTCGTGTATGGCTACACCTTC.